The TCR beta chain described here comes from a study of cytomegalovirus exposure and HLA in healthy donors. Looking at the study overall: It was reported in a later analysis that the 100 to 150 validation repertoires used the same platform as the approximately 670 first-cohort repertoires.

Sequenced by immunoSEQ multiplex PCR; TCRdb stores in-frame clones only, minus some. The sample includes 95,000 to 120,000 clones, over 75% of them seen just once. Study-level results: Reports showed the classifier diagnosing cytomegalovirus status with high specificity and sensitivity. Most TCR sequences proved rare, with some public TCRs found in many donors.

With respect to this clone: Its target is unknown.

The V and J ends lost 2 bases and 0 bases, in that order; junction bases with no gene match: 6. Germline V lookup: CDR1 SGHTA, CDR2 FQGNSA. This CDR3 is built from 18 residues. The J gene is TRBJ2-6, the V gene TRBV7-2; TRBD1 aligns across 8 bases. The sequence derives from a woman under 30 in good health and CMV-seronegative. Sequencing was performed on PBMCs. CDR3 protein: CASSLRGTGVSGANVLTF. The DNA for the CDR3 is TGTGCCAGCAGCTTACGTGGGACAGGCGTCTCTGGGGCCAACGTCCTGACTTTC.